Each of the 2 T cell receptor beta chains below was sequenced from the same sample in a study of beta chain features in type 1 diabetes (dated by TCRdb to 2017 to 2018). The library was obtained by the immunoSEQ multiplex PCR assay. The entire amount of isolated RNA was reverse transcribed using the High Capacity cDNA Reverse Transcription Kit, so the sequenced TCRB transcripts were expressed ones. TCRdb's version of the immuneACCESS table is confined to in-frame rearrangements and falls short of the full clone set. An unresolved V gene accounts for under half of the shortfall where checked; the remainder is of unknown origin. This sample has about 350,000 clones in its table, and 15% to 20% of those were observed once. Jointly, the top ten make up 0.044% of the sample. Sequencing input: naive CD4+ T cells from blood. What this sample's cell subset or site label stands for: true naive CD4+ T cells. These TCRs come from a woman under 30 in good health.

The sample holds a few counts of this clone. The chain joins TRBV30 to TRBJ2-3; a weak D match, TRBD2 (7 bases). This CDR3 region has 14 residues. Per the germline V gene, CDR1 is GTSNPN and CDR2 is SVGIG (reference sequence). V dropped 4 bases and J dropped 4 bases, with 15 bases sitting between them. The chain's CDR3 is CAWKAGANSDTQYF. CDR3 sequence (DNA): TGTGCCTGGAAGGCGGGGGCAAATTCAGATACGCAGTATTTT.

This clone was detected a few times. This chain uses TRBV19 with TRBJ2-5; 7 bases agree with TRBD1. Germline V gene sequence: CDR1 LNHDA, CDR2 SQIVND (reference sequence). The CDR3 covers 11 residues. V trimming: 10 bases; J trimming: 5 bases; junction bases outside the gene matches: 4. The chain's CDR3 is CATRGQETQYF. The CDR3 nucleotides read TGTGCCACCAGGGGACAGGAGACCCAGTACTTC.